The following is a T cell receptor (beta chain) sequence with its context. Its antigen remains undetermined. Qualities for individual bases were not recorded, and no much larger clone is one base off. These data are taken from a study of blood T cell repertoires in COVID-19 (dated by TCRdb to 2018 to 2020). The study in broad terms: The collaborator samples originated in the United States, Italy and Spain and spanned the acute and convalescent phases of COVID-19. The samples were drawn from the first 160 participants of the ongoing ImmuneRACE study and from more than 1,000 subjects provided by 6 global collaborators. The prospective study material was composed of cDNA or gDNA derived from T cells, B-cell-depleted T cells, or PBMCs. Nearly every sample came with metadata listing a de-identified subject ID, COVID-19 status, age in years and sex. Deeply sampled blood TCRbeta repertoires from subjects exposed to, actively infected with, or recovered from COVID-19 were included in the dataset. A freely available public database, intended as a resource for researchers studying the immune response to SARS-CoV-2, is where the repertoires were released. HLA class I and class II types, where available, came from metadata supplied by the sample provider rather than from assay-based typing. The investigation overall reported the following: Clinical and demographic metadata were provided uncurated, with the amount varying by source and participant.

Including cysteine and phenylalanine, the CDR3 has 13 amino acids. Here the CDR3 DNA is all that survives: 39 bases in frame from base 1. The germline V gene (reference sequence) supplies CDR1 LNHDA and CDR2 SQIVND. Trimming takes 7 bases from V and 7 bases from J, and the germline ends sit 16 bases apart. The immunoSEQ Assay, a bias-controlled multiplex PCR, was used to amplify TCRbeta CDR3 regions from genomic DNA. The source study handled its data this way. Within the assay, amplification of reference gene primers was used to estimate how many nucleated cells each sample contained. Sequence reads were collapsed and filtered to measure the absolute abundance of every unique TCRbeta CDR3 rearrangement. For each sample, productive Simpson clonality was calculated by taking the square root of Simpson's diversity index across productive rearrangements. As stored in TCRdb, this immuneACCESS dataset retains in-frame rearrangements with V and J assigned. A fraction of the clones does not appear; measured against another copy, unresolved V genes explain less than half of the discrepancy, and the remainder lacks a known reason. V and J calls and clone size are copied from that table; D and trimming were computed from the DNA. A total of some 300,000 clones appear in this sample, almost 90% of them only once. Around 4.5% of the sample belongs to the ten largest clones.

Participants in the prospective study were enrolled through a virtual design, were aged roughly 18 to 100 years, and lived in 20 to 30 United States geographic areas. In the prospective study, participants were assigned to cohorts based on the clinical history participants reported in a screening survey and a study questionnaire. Each participant in the prospective study had whole blood, serum and a nasopharyngeal or oropharyngeal swab collected by mobile phlebotomists. Prospective study participants could optionally give additional blood draws and questionnaires over a roughly two-month period. Before DNA extraction, blood samples from the prospective study were shipped at room temperature or frozen.

Here the chain combines TRBV19 and TRBJ1-1; the D gene cannot be named for sure. The sequenced sample was PBMCs or T cells enriched from blood (not recorded which). The TCR comes from a woman aged 18-30 years with acute COVID-19. CDR3 reads: CASITREEGEAFF. The nucleotides read TGTGCCAGTATCACCCGGGAAGAGGGTGAAGCTTTCTTT.